Included here is one TCR beta chain sequence, with context. The Seattle patients joined while their infection was active and were tracked longitudinally afterward. The sample is drawn from a study of blood T cell repertoires in COVID-19. Study summary: PBMCs, B-cell-depleted T cells, or T cells provided the cDNA or gDNA that made up the material.

Clones were read by immunoSEQ multiplex PCR, and TCRdb kept only the in-frame ones, dropping some. Here the sample spans about 250,000 clones, roughly 91% being singletons. The TCR sequence derives from a man under 40 with COVID-19, enrolled during active disease. Sequencing used peripheral blood.

The CDR3 DNA is TGTGCCAGCAGTTTTAACAGGGTCCTCAACTATGGCTACACCTTC. Protein product: CASSFNRVLNYGYTF. The chain combines TRBV27 with TRBJ1-2, with TRBD1 as a possible D gene (6 bases). Germline V gene data show CDR1 as MNHEY and CDR2 as SMNVEV (reference sequence). The CDR3 loop spans 15 amino acids. The V end was cut by 3 bases, the J end by 2 bases, with 13 bases between.